The clone carrying this T cell receptor beta chain occurred once. Antigen: not known. Recently defined diagnostic criteria classed the Susac syndrome patients as definite or probable. The data belong to a study of CD8 T cells in Susac syndrome. Overall study findings and caveats: As acknowledged by the study, its TCR sequencing and HLA analysis included a relatively small number of individuals.

This CDR3 is built from 13 residues. Germline V CDR1 and CDR2: MNHEY, SVGEGT. The ends were cut back, 8 bases at V and 0 bases at J, with 11 bases in the middle. cDNA came from about 0.5 to 1 ug RNA primed by random hexamers. The CDR3 of TCR beta was amplified by immunoSEQ multiplex PCR across 54 Vbeta and 13 Jbeta. A single record per CDR3 protein comes from TCRdb applying MiXCR to the immunoSEQ multiplex PCR reads. The table records some 130,000 distinct CDR3 sequences, more than 85% of them present only once. This receptor was taken from a human donor with Susac syndrome. This chain joins TRBV6-2 or TRBV6-3 and TRBJ2-7; D is undetermined. Specimen: CD8+ T cells from PBMCs. CDR3 DNA: TGTGCCAGCGCCCCCGGTTACTCCTACGAGCAGTACTTC. Translating it yields CASAPGYSYEQYF.